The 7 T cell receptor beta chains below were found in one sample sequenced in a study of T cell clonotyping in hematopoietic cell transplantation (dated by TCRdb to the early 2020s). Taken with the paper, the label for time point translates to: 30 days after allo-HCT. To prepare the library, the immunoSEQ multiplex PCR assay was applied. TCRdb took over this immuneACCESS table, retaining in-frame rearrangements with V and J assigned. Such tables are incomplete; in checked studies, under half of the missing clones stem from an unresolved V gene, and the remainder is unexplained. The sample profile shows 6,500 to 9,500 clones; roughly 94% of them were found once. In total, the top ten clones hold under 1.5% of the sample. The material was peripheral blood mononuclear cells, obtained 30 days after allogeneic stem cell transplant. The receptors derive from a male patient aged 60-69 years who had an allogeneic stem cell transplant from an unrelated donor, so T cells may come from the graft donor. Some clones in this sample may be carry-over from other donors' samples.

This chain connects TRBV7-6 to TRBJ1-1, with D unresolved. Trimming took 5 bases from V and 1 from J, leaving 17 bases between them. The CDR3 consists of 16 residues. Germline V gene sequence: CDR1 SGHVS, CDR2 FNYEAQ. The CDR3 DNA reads TGTGCCAGCAGCCTTCCGATGGACGGAACGAACACTGAAGCTTTCTTT. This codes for CASSLPMDGTNTEAFF.

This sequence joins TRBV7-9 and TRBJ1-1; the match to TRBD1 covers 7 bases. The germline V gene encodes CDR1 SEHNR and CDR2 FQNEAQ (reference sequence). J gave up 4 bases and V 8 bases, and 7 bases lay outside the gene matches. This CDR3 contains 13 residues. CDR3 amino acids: CASEDRAGTEAFF. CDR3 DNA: TGTGCCAGCGAAGACAGGGCCGGCACTGAAGCTTTCTTT.

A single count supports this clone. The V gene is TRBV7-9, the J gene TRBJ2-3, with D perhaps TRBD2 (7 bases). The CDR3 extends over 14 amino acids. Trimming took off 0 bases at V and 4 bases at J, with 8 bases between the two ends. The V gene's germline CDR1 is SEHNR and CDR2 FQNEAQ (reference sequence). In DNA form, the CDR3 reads TGTGCCAGCAGCTTAGCAGGGGGGGCAGATACGCAGTATTTT. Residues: CASSLAGGADTQYF. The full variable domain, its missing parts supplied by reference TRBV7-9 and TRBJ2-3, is DTGVSQNPRHKITKRGQNVTFRCDPISEHNRLYWYRQTLGQGPEFLTYFQNEAQLEKSRLLSDRFSAERPKGSFSTLEIQRTEQGDSAMYLCASSLAGGADTQYFGPGTRLTVL.

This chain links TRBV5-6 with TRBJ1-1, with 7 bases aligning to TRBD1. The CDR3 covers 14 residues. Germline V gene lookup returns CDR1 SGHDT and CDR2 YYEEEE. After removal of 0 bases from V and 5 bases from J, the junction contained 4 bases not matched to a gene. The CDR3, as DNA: TGTGCCAGCAGCTTGGCAGGGGGTCGGACTGAAGCTTTCTTT. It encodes CASSLAGGRTEAFF.

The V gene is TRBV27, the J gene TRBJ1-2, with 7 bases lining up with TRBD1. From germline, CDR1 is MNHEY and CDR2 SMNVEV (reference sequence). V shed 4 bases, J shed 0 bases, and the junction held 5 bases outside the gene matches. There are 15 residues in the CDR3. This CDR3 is CASSSSGGTNYGYTF. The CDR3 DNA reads TGTGCCAGCAGTTCCTCAGGGGGTACTAACTATGGCTACACCTTC.

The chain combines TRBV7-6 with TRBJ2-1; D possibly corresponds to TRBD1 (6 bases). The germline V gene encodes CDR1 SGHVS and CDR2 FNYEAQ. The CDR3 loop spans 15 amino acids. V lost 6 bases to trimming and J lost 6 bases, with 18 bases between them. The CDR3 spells CASRGPSKGGNEQFF. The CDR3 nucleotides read TGTGCCAGCAGGGGCCCCTCTAAAGGGGGCAATGAGCAGTTCTTC. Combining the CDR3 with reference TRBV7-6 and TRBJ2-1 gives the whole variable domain GAGVSQSPRYKVTKRGQDVALRCDPISGHVSLYWYRQALGQGPEFLTYFNYEAQQDKSGLPNDRFSAERPEGSISTLTIQRTEQRDSAMYRCASRGPSKGGNEQFFGPGTRLTVL.

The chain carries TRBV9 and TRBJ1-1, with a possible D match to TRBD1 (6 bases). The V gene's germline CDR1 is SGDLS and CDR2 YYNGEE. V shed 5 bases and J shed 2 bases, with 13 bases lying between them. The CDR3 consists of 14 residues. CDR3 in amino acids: CASRRMGQNTEAFF. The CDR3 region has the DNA TGTGCCAGCAGGCGAATGGGACAAAACACTGAAGCTTTCTTT.